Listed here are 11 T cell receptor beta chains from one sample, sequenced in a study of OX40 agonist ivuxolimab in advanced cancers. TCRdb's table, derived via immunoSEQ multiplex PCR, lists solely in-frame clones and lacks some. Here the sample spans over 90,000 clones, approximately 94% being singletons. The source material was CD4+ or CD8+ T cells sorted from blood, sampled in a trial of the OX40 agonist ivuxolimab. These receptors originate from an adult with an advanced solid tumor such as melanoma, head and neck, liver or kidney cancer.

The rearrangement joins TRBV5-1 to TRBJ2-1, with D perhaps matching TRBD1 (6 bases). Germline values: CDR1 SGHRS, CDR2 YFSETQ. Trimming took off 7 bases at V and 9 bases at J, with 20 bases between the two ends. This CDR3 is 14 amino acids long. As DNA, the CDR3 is TGCGCCAGCGGCCAGGCAGGGGCGAGTGTTGAGCAGTTCTTC. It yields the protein CASGQAGASVEQFF. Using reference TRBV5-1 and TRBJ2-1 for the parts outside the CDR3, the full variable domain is KAGVTQTPRYLIKTRGQQVTLSCSPISGHRSVSWYQQTPGQGLQFLFEYFSETQRNKGNFPGRFSGRQFSNSRSEMNVSTLELGDSALYLCASGQAGASVEQFFGPGTRLTVL.

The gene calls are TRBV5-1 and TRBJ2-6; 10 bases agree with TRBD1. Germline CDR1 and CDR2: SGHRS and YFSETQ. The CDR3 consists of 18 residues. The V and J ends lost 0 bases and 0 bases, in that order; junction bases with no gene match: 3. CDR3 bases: TGCGCCAGCAGCTTGGGAAGGACAGGGGGCTCTGGGGCCAACGTCCTGACTTTC. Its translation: CASSLGRTGGSGANVLTF.

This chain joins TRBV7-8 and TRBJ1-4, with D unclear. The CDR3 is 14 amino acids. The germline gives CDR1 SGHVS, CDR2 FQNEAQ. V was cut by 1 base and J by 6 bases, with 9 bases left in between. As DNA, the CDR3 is TGTGCCAGCAGCTTAGAAGGTTGGGATGAAAAACTGTTTTTT. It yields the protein CASSLEGWDEKLFF.

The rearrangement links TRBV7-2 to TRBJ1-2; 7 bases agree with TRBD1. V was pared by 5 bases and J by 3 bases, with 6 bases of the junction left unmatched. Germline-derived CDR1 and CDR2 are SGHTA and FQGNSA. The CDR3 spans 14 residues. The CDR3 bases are TGTGCCAGCAGCCCTCAGGGGGGCGACTATGGCTACACCTTC. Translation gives CASSPQGGDYGYTF.

This CDR3 is CASSEGGNNQPQHF. Here the CDR3 DNA reads TGCGCCAGCAGTGAGGGGGGCAACAATCAGCCCCAGCATTTT. V and J are TRBV10-1 and TRBJ1-5, with D possibly matching TRBD1 (6 bases). V was cut by 2 bases and J by 3 bases, with 8 bases left in between. This CDR3 is built from 14 residues. Per germline, CDR1 WNHNN and CDR2 SYGVQD (reference sequence).

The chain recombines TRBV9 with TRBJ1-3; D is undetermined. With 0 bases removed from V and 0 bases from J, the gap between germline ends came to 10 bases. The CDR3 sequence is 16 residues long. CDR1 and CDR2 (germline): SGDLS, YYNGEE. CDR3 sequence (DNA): TGTGCCAGCAGCGTAGGTCAAGGCCTCTCTGGAAACACCATATATTTT. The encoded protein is CASSVGQGLSGNTIYF.

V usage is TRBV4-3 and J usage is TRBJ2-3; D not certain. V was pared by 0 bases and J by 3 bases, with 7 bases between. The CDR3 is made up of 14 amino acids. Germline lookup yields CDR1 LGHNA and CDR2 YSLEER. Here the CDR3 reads CASSQDLVTDTQYF. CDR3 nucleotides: TGCGCCAGCAGCCAAGATTTAGTAACAGATACGCAGTATTTT.

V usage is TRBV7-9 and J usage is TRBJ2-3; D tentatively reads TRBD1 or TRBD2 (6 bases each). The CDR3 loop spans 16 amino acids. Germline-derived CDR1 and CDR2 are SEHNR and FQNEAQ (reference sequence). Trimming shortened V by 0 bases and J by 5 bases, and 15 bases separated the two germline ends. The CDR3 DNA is TGTGCCAGCAGCTTAGCGCCGGGGGCTGGAGTAGATACGCAGTATTTT. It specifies CASSLAPGAGVDTQYF. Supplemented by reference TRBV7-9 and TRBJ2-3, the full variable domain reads DTGVSQNPRHKITKRGQNVTFRCDPISEHNRLYWYRQTLGQGPEFLTYFQNEAQLEKSRLLSDRFSAERPKGSFSTLEIQRTEQGDSAMYLCASSLAPGAGVDTQYFGPGTRLTVL.

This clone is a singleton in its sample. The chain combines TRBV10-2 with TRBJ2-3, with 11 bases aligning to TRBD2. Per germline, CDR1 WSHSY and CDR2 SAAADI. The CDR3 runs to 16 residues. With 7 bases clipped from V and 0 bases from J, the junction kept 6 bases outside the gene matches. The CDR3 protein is CASIGTSGPSTDTQYF. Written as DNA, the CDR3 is TGCGCCAGCATAGGGACTAGCGGCCCTAGCACAGATACGCAGTATTTT.

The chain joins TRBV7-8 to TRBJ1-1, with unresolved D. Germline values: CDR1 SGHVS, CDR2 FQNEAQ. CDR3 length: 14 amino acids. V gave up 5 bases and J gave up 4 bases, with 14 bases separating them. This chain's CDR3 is CASSRSEASTEAFF. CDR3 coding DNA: TGTGCCAGCAGCCGATCCGAGGCAAGCACTGAAGCTTTCTTT.

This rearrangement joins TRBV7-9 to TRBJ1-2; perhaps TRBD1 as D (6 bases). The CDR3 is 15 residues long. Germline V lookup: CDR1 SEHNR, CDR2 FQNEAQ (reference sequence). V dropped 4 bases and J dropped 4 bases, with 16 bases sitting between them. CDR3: CASSSRTEALYGYTF. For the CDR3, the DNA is TGTGCCAGCAGCTCTAGGACAGAAGCCCTCTATGGCTACACCTTC.